Following are 12 T cell receptor beta chains from one sample sequenced in a study of neurological immune-mediated disorders. Each CDR3 protein gets one entry after TCRdb re-called the 5' RACE reads with MiXCR. The sample consists of roughly 15,000 distinct CDR3 sequences, around 14% of them appearing once. Sequenced input: CD8+ T cells from blood. The receptors derive from a female donor with HTLV-1-associated myelopathy (HAM/TSP).

In this sample, this clonotype turned up many times. The genes are TRBV11-2 and TRBJ2-5; TRBD1 might be the D (6 bases). With 0 bases removed from V and 4 bases from J, the gap between germline ends came to 6 bases. The CDR3 is made up of 13 amino acids. Germline V gene data show CDR1 as SGHAT and CDR2 as FQNNGV. The CDR3 spells CASSLEGGETQYF. For the CDR3, the DNA is TGTGCCAGCAGCTTAGAAGGGGGAGAGACCCAGTACTTC.

This clonotype was seen at least ten times. The chain couples TRBV7-2 to TRBJ2-5, with D perhaps matching TRBD2 (7 bases). This CDR3 spans 15 amino acids. Germline CDR1 SGHTA, CDR2 FQGNSA. The ends were cut back, 0 bases at V and 5 bases at J, with 13 bases in the middle. The CDR3 is CASSLAGGAGETQYF. The DNA of the CDR3 is TGTGCCAGCAGCTTAGCGGGGGGGGCGGGGGAGACCCAGTACTTC.

The V and J genes are TRBV7-9 and TRBJ1-1, with a tentative D call TRBD1 (5 bases). Between the trimmed V and J ends, which lost 10 bases and 4 bases, there was a span of 10 bases. The germline V gene has CDR1 SEHNR and CDR2 FQNEAQ (reference sequence). The CDR3 runs to 11 residues. CDR3 DNA: TGTGCCACGACAGTGGGCACTGAAGCTTTCTTT. Amino acids: CATTVGTEAFF.

Ten or more counts support this clonotype. V and J are TRBV29-1 and TRBJ1-1; no clear D gene. Per germline, CDR1 SQVTM and CDR2 ANQGSEA. Trimming shortened V by 1 base and J by 3 bases, and 6 bases separated the two germline ends. The CDR3 covers 12 residues. The CDR3 DNA sequence: TGCAGCGTTGAAGGAGTAGACACTGAAGCTTTCTTT. Translated, it gives CSVEGVDTEAFF.

There are many counts of this clonotype. The rearrangement uses TRBV19 and TRBJ2-2; 9 bases line up with TRBD2. This CDR3 has 13 amino acids. The germline gives CDR1 LNHDA, CDR2 SQIVND (reference sequence). J lost 9 bases, V lost 10 bases, and 9 bases had no gene match. The CDR3 nucleotides read TGTGCCACCCTGCGGGAGGGGGACTGGGAGCTGTTTTTT. Protein sequence: CATLREGDWELFF.

In this sample, this clonotype turned up many times. The rearrangement uses TRBV5-1 and TRBJ1-5; D perhaps matches TRBD1 (5 bases). Trimming stripped 4 bases from V and 0 bases from J, with 11 bases between. CDR3 size: 15 residues. CDR1 is SGHRS, CDR2 YFSETQ, per germline. The CDR3, as DNA: TGCGCCAGCAGCCCACGACAGTATAGCAATCAGCCCCAGCATTTT. This sequence encodes CASSPRQYSNQPQHF.

This clonotype appeared many times. This chain joins TRBV20-1 and TRBJ2-7; D gene uncertain. CDR1 and CDR2 (germline): DFQATT, SNEGSKA (reference sequence). This CDR3 has 13 residues. Trimming shortened V by 2 bases and J by 3 bases, and 11 bases separated the two germline ends. This CDR3 reads CSARNVSGYEQYF. CDR3 nucleotides: TGCAGTGCTAGAAATGTGTCAGGCTACGAGCAGTACTTC.

V is TRBV20-1 and J is TRBJ1-2; 10 positions agree with TRBD1. V was clipped by 0 bases and J by 7 bases; unmatched bases: 14. The germline V gene has CDR1 DFQATT and CDR2 SNEGSKA (reference sequence). The CDR3 length is 17 residues. The CDR3: CSARDTAEETGGFGYTF. Written as DNA, the CDR3 is TGCAGTGCTAGAGATACCGCGGAGGAGACAGGGGGCTTTGGCTACACCTTC.

The table lists this clonotype with many counts. The CDR3 DNA reads TGTGCCAGCAGCTTAGAACCTACAGGGGTTGATTCACCCCTCCACTTT. Its protein is CASSLEPTGVDSPLHF. V usage is TRBV7-6 and J usage is TRBJ1-6; 7 positions match TRBD1. The CDR3 is 16 residues long. Germline V lookup: CDR1 SGHVS, CDR2 FNYEAQ. V lost 1 base, J lost 8 bases, and 8 bases stayed unmatched.

The chain has TRBV20-1 and TRBJ2-2, with 14 bases identical to TRBD2. The CDR3 loop spans 16 amino acids. Germline values: CDR1 DFQATT, CDR2 SNEGSKA (reference sequence). Unmatched junction bases numbered 7, after V lost 6 bases and J lost 4 bases. The CDR3 coding sequence is TGCAGTGCGATCGAGACTAGCGGGAGGGCCACCGGGGAGCTGTTTTTT. It is translated as CSAIETSGRATGELFF.

This clonotype occurred many times. The chain links TRBV27 to TRBJ1-4; D gene unclear. Trimming shortened V by 0 bases and J by 2 bases, and 4 bases separated the two germline ends. The CDR3 runs 14 residues. Germline CDR1 reads MNHEY; CDR2 reads SMNVEV (reference sequence). Written as DNA, the CDR3 is TGTGCCAGCAGTTTATCCAGGACTAATGAAAAACTGTTTTTT. The encoded protein is CASSLSRTNEKLFF.

This clonotype was recorded once. CDR3 sequence: CASSVAGVGSGANVLTF. The DNA of the CDR3 is TGTGCCAGCAGCGTAGCAGGGGTGGGGTCCGGGGCCAACGTCCTGACTTTC. The chain links TRBV9 to TRBJ2-6; maybe TRBD1 (6 bases). CDR1 SGDLS and CDR2 YYNGEE come from the germline V gene. Trimming cost V 0 bases and J 4 bases, with 14 bases left between them. The length of the CDR3 is 17 residues.